The 22 T cell receptor beta chains listed next were all sequenced from one sample in a study of blood T cells in healthy people across ages. A second PCR of about 7 to 11 cycles used a sample-barcoded 5' primer and a J-beta primer mix. TCRdb recomputed calls from the 5' RACE reads with MiXCR, one row per CDR3 protein. The data contain approximately 780,000 distinct CDR3 sequences, roughly 25% of them singletons. The same data also contributed to another study, on T cells of mothers and their children.

The specimen sequenced was blood. Every receptor here comes from a boy aged 10-17 years in good health.

Only one count was recorded for this clonotype. The gene calls are TRBV5-1 and TRBJ2-7; D possibly corresponds to TRBD1 (6 bases). The V and J ends lost 0 bases and 4 bases respectively, with 8 bases between them. Germline V gene lookup returns CDR1 SGHRS and CDR2 YFSETQ. CDR3 size: 13 residues. CDR3 sequence: CASSLGQEYEQYF. In DNA form, the CDR3 reads TGCGCCAGCAGCTTGGGACAGGAATACGAGCAGTACTTC.

The chain carries TRBV6-6 and TRBJ2-1; possibly TRBD2 for D (5 bases). V lost 2 bases and J lost 4, with 9 bases in between. Germline CDR1 is MNHNY and CDR2 is SVGAGI (reference sequence). CDR3 length equals 14 residues. The CDR3, as DNA: TGTGCCAGCAGTTACAGATCGGGATACAATGAGCAGTTCTTC. The encoded protein is CASSYRSGYNEQFF.

This chain joins TRBV5-1 and TRBJ1-2, with D unresolved. Looked up from germline, CDR1 is SGHRS and CDR2 is YFSETQ. The CDR3 covers 13 residues. V was pared by 0 bases and J by 4 bases, with 7 bases between. This chain's CDR3 is CASSLAQVYGYTF. DNA of the CDR3: TGCGCCAGCAGCTTGGCTCAGGTCTATGGCTACACCTTC.

This clonotype was seen more than once but under ten times. The chain recombines TRBV5-1 with TRBJ2-7, with D unresolved. Trimming pared 0 bases from V and 2 bases from J, leaving 9 bases between. This CDR3 is 14 amino acids long. The germline V gene has CDR1 SGHRS and CDR2 YFSETQ. CDR3 region: CASSLVLQTYEQYF. CDR3 bases: TGCGCCAGCAGCTTGGTTCTGCAAACCTACGAGCAGTACTTC.

The J gene is TRBJ2-5, the V gene TRBV6-5; D remains unclear. The V gene lost 0 bases and the J gene lost 5 bases, with 10 bases spanning the gap. CDR3 length: 14 residues. Germline CDR1 reads MNHEY; CDR2 reads SVGAGI. The CDR3 DNA is TGTGCCAGCAGTTACTCCCTCCGTGGGGAGACCCAGTACTTC. Its translation: CASSYSLRGETQYF.

This chain joins TRBV20-1 and TRBJ1-4; D not certain. Germline CDR1 is DFQATT and CDR2 is SNEGSKA (reference sequence). The CDR3 contains 12 residues. V was pared by 6 bases and J by 7 bases, with 12 bases between. The CDR3 is CSAPIVPEKLFF. CDR3 coding DNA: TGCAGTGCCCCTATCGTCCCTGAAAAACTGTTTTTT.

The chain employs TRBV7-8 and TRBJ2-3; D is uncertain. Germline CDR1 and CDR2: SGHVS and FQNEAQ. V lost 0 bases to trimming and J lost 2 bases, with 6 bases between them. This CDR3 contains 14 residues. The CDR3 reads CASSLAWNTDTQYF. In DNA, the CDR3 is TGTGCCAGCAGCTTAGCGTGGAACACAGATACGCAGTATTTT.

This clonotype appeared a few times. The DNA for the CDR3 is TGTGCCAGCAGCTTACTAGCCGGGGGGGCCCGCTACAATGAGCAGTTCTTC. This codes for CASSLLAGGARYNEQFF. The chain employs TRBV5-4 and TRBJ2-1; 8 bases are a match to TRBD2. J was trimmed by 3 bases and V by 2 bases; bases with no gene match: 10. This CDR3 has 17 amino acids. The V gene's germline CDR1 is SGHNT and CDR2 YYREEE (reference sequence).

This clonotype was observed a handful of times. The J gene is TRBJ2-4, the V gene TRBV29-1; 7 bases are shared with TRBD1. CDR1 SQVTM and CDR2 ANQGSEA come from the germline V gene. J lost 0 bases, V lost 5 bases, and 7 bases had no gene match. This CDR3 spans 15 amino acids. The CDR3 protein is CSVMATGRAKNIQYF. The CDR3 DNA follows: TGCAGCGTTATGGCGACAGGGAGAGCCAAAAACATTCAGTACTTC.

This clonotype was seen only a few times. The chain joins TRBV25-1 to TRBJ1-2; D not certain. The CDR3 is 13 residues long. V lost 5 bases, J lost 4 bases, and 11 bases lay in between. Germline V gene data show CDR1 as MGHDK and CDR2 as SYGVNS. CDR3 sequence reads: CASSQSLGYGYTF. The CDR3 region has the DNA TGTGCCAGCAGTCAGTCCTTGGGCTATGGCTACACCTTC.

This chain joins TRBV15 and TRBJ2-7; D may be TRBD1 (5 bases). The CDR3 is made up of 13 amino acids. V lost 1 base to trimming and J lost 3 bases, with 7 bases between them. Germline V gene lookup returns CDR1 LNHNV and CDR2 YYDKDF (reference sequence). The CDR3 loop reads CATSRGQNYEQYF. The CDR3 nucleotides read TGTGCCACCAGCAGAGGACAGAACTACGAGCAGTACTTC. Supplemented by reference TRBV15 and TRBJ2-7, the full variable domain reads DAMVIQNPRYQVTQFGKPVTLSCSQTLNHNVMYWYQQKSSQAPKLLFHYYDKDFNNEADTPDNFQSRRPNTSFCFLDIRSPGLGDTAMYLCATSRGQNYEQYFGPGTRLTVT.

The chain links TRBV7-9 to TRBJ2-5; TRBD1 matches 10 bases. The end of the DNA aligns better with TRBJ2-7, so the J call may be wrong. The V gene's germline CDR1 is SEHNR and CDR2 FQNEAQ (reference sequence). The CDR3 consists of 14 residues. The CDR3 loop is CASSPWTGGNEQYF. CDR3 nucleotides: TGTGCCAGCAGCCCTTGGACAGGGGGTAACGAGCAGTACTTC.

Comments on this clonotype: The junction departs from the called germline gene at one end, perhaps through a read error. This chain links TRBV6-5 with TRBJ1-1, with a tentative D call TRBD1 (5 bases). The germline V gene encodes CDR1 MNHEY and CDR2 SVGAGI. This CDR3 has 11 residues. CDR3 amino acids: CTSSQGTEAFF. DNA of the CDR3: TGTACCAGCAGTCAGGGCACTGAAGCTTTCTTT.

This clonotype was seen only a few times. Written as DNA, the CDR3 is TGTGCCAGCAGCCGAGACCCGACACCTGAAGCTTTCTTT. Protein: CASSRDPTPEAFF. The V call is TRBV13, the J call TRBJ1-1; D unclear. Trimming removed 5 bases from V and 6 bases from J, with 13 bases in between. The CDR3 covers 13 residues. Germline assignment: CDR1 PRHDT and CDR2 FYEKMQ (reference sequence).

This clonotype was picked up a small number of times. This CDR3 reads CASSFRPLTGNEQYF. The CDR3 region has the DNA TGTGCCAGCAGTTTCCGCCCCCTTACTGGGAACGAGCAGTACTTC. V and J are TRBV6-2 or TRBV6-3 and TRBJ2-7; D is uncertain. Germline values: CDR1 MNHEY, CDR2 SVGEGT. V was cut by 4 bases and J by 5 bases, with 18 bases left in between. This CDR3 region has 15 residues.

This clonotype was seen only a few times. The chain carries TRBV20-1 and TRBJ2-1; 7 bases match TRBD2. This CDR3 region has 13 residues. Germline V CDR1 and CDR2: DFQATT, SNEGSKA (reference sequence). V trimming: 4 bases; J trimming: 3 bases; junction bases outside the gene matches: 3. In nucleotides, the CDR3 is TGCAGTGCTATGGGCGGGAGCTACAATGAGCAGTTCTTC. Amino acid sequence: CSAMGGSYNEQFF.

This clonotype was seen at least ten times. This chain uses TRBV9 with TRBJ2-7; no definite D call. The germline V gene encodes CDR1 SGDLS and CDR2 YYNGEE. Trimming left V 4 bases short and J 0 bases short, with 14 bases between. The CDR3 consists of 15 residues. DNA for the CDR3: TGTGCCAGCAGCCCCAACCCAGGCCACTCCTACGAGCAGTACTTC. Encoded protein: CASSPNPGHSYEQYF.

This chain connects TRBV5-1 to TRBJ2-7; D is unresolved. CDR1 is SGHRS, CDR2 YFSETQ, per germline. This CDR3 spans 13 amino acids. The V end lost 2 bases, the J end lost 4 bases, and 10 bases lay between the germline ends. CDR3 nucleotide sequence: TGCGCCAGCAGCTTTTTTTCTGAATACGAGCAGTACTTC. Residues: CASSFFSEYEQYF.

The sample holds a few counts of this clonotype. The chain links TRBV2 to TRBJ1-6; no clear D gene. V lost 3 bases and J lost 13, with 16 bases in between. The CDR3 length is 14 residues. CDR1 and CDR2 (germline): SNHLY, FYNNEI. CDR3 sequence reads: CASSESPTKGPLHF. The CDR3 nucleotides read TGTGCCAGCAGTGAGTCACCAACTAAGGGTCCCCTCCACTTT. Based on the CDR3 plus reference TRBV2 and TRBJ1-6, the full variable domain is EPEVTQTPSHQVTQMGQEVILRCVPISNHLYFYWYRQILGQKVEFLVSFYNNEISEKSEIFDDQFSVERPDGSNFTLKIRSTKLEDSAMYFCASSESPTKGPLHFGNGTRLTVT.

The rearrangement uses TRBV20-1 and TRBJ2-7; D is unresolved. With 6 bases removed from V and 1 base from J, the gap between germline ends came to 13 bases. CDR3 length: 13 residues. Per germline, CDR1 DFQATT and CDR2 SNEGSKA (reference sequence). CDR3 region: CSALTFLSYEQYF. The CDR3, as DNA: TGCAGTGCCCTTACTTTTTTGTCCTACGAGCAGTACTTC.

This chain uses TRBV14 with TRBJ2-5, with D unclear. The J call may be in error: the DNA end matches TRBJ2-7 better. Germline CDR1 is SGHDN and CDR2 is FVKESK. The CDR3 covers 14 residues. CDR3 loop: CASSLSAGPGEQYF. The CDR3 coding sequence is TGTGCCAGCAGCCTAAGTGCCGGTCCGGGCGAGCAGTACTTC.

The chain employs TRBV3-1 and TRBJ1-1; weak D call: TRBD1 (6 bases). This CDR3 contains 16 residues. V was trimmed by 1 base and J by 0 bases, leaving 12 bases between them. CDR1 LGHDT and CDR2 YNNKEL come from the germline V gene (reference sequence). The CDR3 reads CASSQAGGPLNTEAFF. CDR3 nucleotide sequence: TGTGCCAGCAGCCAAGCTGGGGGGCCCTTGAACACTGAAGCTTTCTTT.